The 20 T cell receptor beta chains below were found in one sample sequenced in a study of T cells in Graves' hyperthyroidism and ophthalmopathy. Researchers took RNA transcripts and amplified the TCR beta CDR3 regions from them. An initial round of RT-PCR targeting the TCR CDR3 relied on the HTBI primer set. TCRdb used MiXCR to reprocess the multiplex PCR reads, holding one entry per CDR3 protein. The sample carries 500,000 to 750,000 distinct CDR3 sequences, 15% to 18% recorded once. What was sequenced was blood. The receptors originated from a woman aged 30 to 39 with Graves' hyperthyroidism.

This clonotype was detected many times. The chain has TRBV11-2 and TRBJ2-5, with D maybe TRBD2 (6 bases). The germline CDR1 and CDR2 sequences are SGHAT and FQNNGV. V was clipped by 5 bases and J by 7 bases, with 14 bases between them. The CDR3 loop spans 13 amino acids. CDR3 sequence reads: CASSMAGTPTQYF. As DNA, the CDR3 is TGTGCCAGCAGCATGGCCGGGACTCCGACCCAGTACTTC. Variable domain in full (rest from reference TRBV11-2 and TRBJ2-5): EAGVAQSPRYKIIEKRQSVAFWCNPISGHATLYWYQQILGQGPKLLIQFQNNGVVDDSQLPKDRFSAERLKGVDSTLKIQPAKLEDSAVYLCASSMAGTPTQYFGPGTRLLVL.

This clonotype was recorded at least ten times. The gene calls are TRBV27 and TRBJ1-2, with D possibly being TRBD1 (6 bases). V lost 1 base to trimming and J lost 6 bases, with 9 bases between them. CDR1 and CDR2 (germline): MNHEY, SMNVEV (reference sequence). The length of the CDR3 is 13 residues. CDR3 nucleotide sequence: TGTGCCAGCAGTTTATACGGGGGGCATGGCTACACCTTC. This gives the protein CASSLYGGHGYTF.

The chain recombines TRBV4-3 with TRBJ2-7, with 7 bases lining up with TRBD2. V was clipped by 4 bases and J by 6 bases; unmatched bases: 6. Per germline, CDR1 LGHNA and CDR2 YSLEER. CDR3 length equals 13 residues. The CDR3 region is CASSRGVAGEQYF. The CDR3 DNA reads as TGCGCCAGCAGCCGGGGGGTAGCGGGCGAGCAGTACTTC.

There are many counts of this clonotype. The rearrangement uses TRBV11-3 and TRBJ2-1; 8 nucleotides agree with TRBD1. The CDR3 is made up of 13 amino acids. V lost 5 bases and J lost 8; bases outside the gene matches: 5. Germline values: CDR1 SGHNT, CDR2 YENEEA. The CDR3 protein is CASSRTGLDEQFF. CDR3 nucleotides: TGTGCCAGCAGCCGGACAGGGTTGGATGAGCAGTTCTTC.

There are a few counts of this clonotype. The V gene is TRBV14, the J gene TRBJ1-1; 8 positions agree with TRBD1. CDR1 SGHDN and CDR2 FVKESK come from the germline V gene. The CDR3 spans 15 residues. V gave up 4 bases and J gave up 5 bases; unmatched junction bases: 9. The CDR3 protein is CASSPRTGRITEAFF. DNA of the CDR3: TGTGCCAGCAGCCCCCGGACAGGGAGGATAACTGAAGCTTTCTTT. Complete variable domain (other parts from reference TRBV14 and TRBJ1-1): EAGVTQFPSHSVIEKGQTVTLRCDPISGHDNLYWYRRVMGKEIKFLLHFVKESKQDESGMPNNRFLAERTGGTYSTLKVQPAELEDSGVYFCASSPRTGRITEAFFGQGTRLTVV.

This clonotype was picked up one time. The chain uses TRBV5-1 and TRBJ2-7; D gene ambiguous. V dropped 3 bases and J dropped 2 bases, with 15 bases sitting between them. The CDR3 runs 15 residues. CDR1 SGHRS and CDR2 YFSETQ come from the germline V gene. The CDR3 loop reads CASSYTEEYTYEQYF. The CDR3 bases are TGCGCCAGCAGCTATACAGAAGAGTATACCTACGAGCAGTACTTC.

This chain uses TRBV20-1 with TRBJ1-6; D is ambiguous. The CDR3 covers 13 residues. Trimming took off 0 bases at V and 10 bases at J, with 10 bases between the two ends. Germline V gene data show CDR1 as DFQATT and CDR2 as SNEGSKA (reference sequence). The CDR3, as DNA: TGCAGTGCTAGAGATAACACCCTCTCACCCCTCCACTTT. It codes for CSARDNTLSPLHF.

The chain recombines TRBV2 with TRBJ1-1, with TRBD1 as a possible D gene (5 bases). Germline loops: CDR1 SNHLY, CDR2 FYNNEI. The V and J ends lost 8 bases and 4 bases respectively, with 14 bases between them. The CDR3 runs 13 residues. The CDR3 nucleotides read TGTGCCAGCCGAATACAGGAGGTCACTGAAGCTTTCTTT. Amino acid sequence: CASRIQEVTEAFF. The whole variable domain, filled in from reference TRBV2 and TRBJ1-1, reads EPEVTQTPSHQVTQMGQEVILRCVPISNHLYFYWYRQILGQKVEFLVSFYNNEISEKSEIFDDQFSVERPDGSNFTLKIRSTKLEDSAMYFCASRIQEVTEAFFGQGTRLTVV.

This clonotype was detected many times. V and J are TRBV3-1 and TRBJ2-7; D possibly corresponds to TRBD1 (5 bases). The CDR3 sequence is 13 residues long. CDR1 is LGHDT and CDR2 is YNNKEL in the germline V gene (reference sequence). V lost 1 base to trimming and J lost 3 bases, with 7 bases between them. The CDR3 is CASSQGQIYEQYF. For the CDR3, the DNA is TGTGCCAGCAGCCAAGGACAGATCTACGAGCAGTACTTC.

J is TRBJ1-2 and V is TRBV19, with D possibly being TRBD1 (5 bases). There are 12 residues in the CDR3. The V end lost 3 bases, the J end lost 6 bases, and 8 bases lay between the germline ends. Germline V gene sequence: CDR1 LNHDA, CDR2 SQIVND (reference sequence). The CDR3 DNA reads TGTGCCAGTAGTATGCGGGGCCATGGCTACACCTTC. The encoded protein is CASSMRGHGYTF.

This clonotype has just a few counts. This chain joins TRBV3-1 and TRBJ2-5, with D unclear. Germline CDR1 LGHDT, CDR2 YNNKEL (reference sequence). The germline V and J ends were trimmed by 2 bases and 3 bases, with 13 bases remaining between them. The CDR3 is 15 amino acids. The CDR3 loop reads CASSQSPVLEETQYF. CDR3 bases: TGTGCCAGCAGCCAATCTCCGGTTCTCGAAGAGACCCAGTACTTC.

The table lists this clonotype with many counts. The chain couples TRBV20-1 to TRBJ1-6; D may be TRBD1 (5 bases). The CDR3 is 15 residues long. Trimming removed 5 bases from V and 9 bases from J, with 20 bases in between. Per the germline V gene, CDR1 is DFQATT and CDR2 is SNEGSKA (reference sequence). Written as DNA, the CDR3 is TGCAGTGCTGTTGTAGTGTCCAGGGAAGGTTCACCCCTCCACTTT. It codes for CSAVVVSREGSPLHF.

The chain links TRBV30 to TRBJ1-6; the D is unclear. The V gene's germline CDR1 is GTSNPN and CDR2 SVGIG (reference sequence). The CDR3 length is 14 residues. Trimming took off 6 bases at V and 10 bases at J, with 19 bases between the two ends. CDR3 DNA: TGTGCCTGCTCCCGGGAGGGCCTCGGCTCACCCCTCCACTTT. Translating it yields CACSREGLGSPLHF.

The CDR3 sequence: CASSIQNYGYTF. CDR3 in DNA: TGTGCCAGCAGCATCCAGAACTATGGCTACACCTTC. The chain is built from TRBV25-1 and TRBJ1-2; D is unclear. The ends were cut back, 6 bases at V and 2 bases at J, with 7 bases in the middle. CDR1 and CDR2 (germline): MGHDK, SYGVNS. This CDR3 is built from 12 residues.

The genes are TRBV2 and TRBJ2-7, with TRBD2 matching 9 bases. Germline assignment: CDR1 SNHLY and CDR2 FYNNEI. This CDR3 has 16 amino acids. V was clipped by 6 bases and J by 5 bases; unmatched bases: 14. The CDR3 bases are TGTGCCAGCAGCACCTCCTTTAGCGGGAGTGGGCACGAGCAGTACTTC. This translates into CASSTSFSGSGHEQYF.

This clonotype was counted ten times or more. The chain employs TRBV29-1 and TRBJ1-1; 9 bases match TRBD1. The CDR3 is 13 amino acids. Per the germline V gene, CDR1 is SQVTM and CDR2 is ANQGSEA. After removal of 7 bases from V and 2 bases from J, the junction contained 5 bases not matched to a gene. CDR3: CSAETGGNTEAFF. The CDR3 coding sequence is TGCAGCGCAGAGACAGGGGGTAACACTGAAGCTTTCTTT.

There are many counts of this clonotype. The chain employs TRBV20-1 and TRBJ2-5, with no clear D. The CDR3 covers 13 residues. CDR1 and CDR2 (germline): DFQATT, SNEGSKA (reference sequence). Trimming shortened V by 6 bases and J by 5 bases, and 16 bases separated the two germline ends. The CDR3 bases are TGCAGTGCACGGCGTGTGGGAATGGAGACCCAGTACTTC. Translation: CSARRVGMETQYF.

This clonotype was seen many times. V is TRBV2 and J is TRBJ2-5, with D possibly TRBD1 on 5 matching bases. V was cut by 1 base and J by 5 bases, with 14 bases left in between. CDR1 is SNHLY and CDR2 is FYNNEI in the germline V gene. The CDR3 loop spans 15 amino acids. The CDR3 DNA sequence: TGTGCCAGCAGTGAAGACAGGACCTCCGGGGAGACCCAGTACTTC. This sequence encodes CASSEDRTSGETQYF.

This clonotype was found many times. The V and J genes are TRBV7-8 and TRBJ2-1, with TRBD2 identical over 9 bases. Germline V gene lookup returns CDR1 SGHVS and CDR2 FQNEAQ. The CDR3 is 15 residues long. The V segment lost 5 bases and the J segment 6 bases; nucleotides outside the gene matches: 8. This chain's CDR3 is CASSAPGLAPNEQFF. Written as DNA, the CDR3 is TGTGCCAGCAGCGCACCGGGACTAGCCCCCAATGAGCAGTTCTTC.

This clonotype has just a few counts. The chain employs TRBV5-1 and TRBJ2-7, with D unclear. This CDR3 comprises 17 residues. Looked up from germline, CDR1 is SGHRS and CDR2 is YFSETQ. V lost 0 bases, J lost 1 base, and 17 bases lay in between. The CDR3 reads CASSLGEVGRRSYEQYF. CDR3 sequence (DNA): TGCGCCAGCAGCTTGGGAGAGGTCGGACGGAGATCCTACGAGCAGTACTTC.